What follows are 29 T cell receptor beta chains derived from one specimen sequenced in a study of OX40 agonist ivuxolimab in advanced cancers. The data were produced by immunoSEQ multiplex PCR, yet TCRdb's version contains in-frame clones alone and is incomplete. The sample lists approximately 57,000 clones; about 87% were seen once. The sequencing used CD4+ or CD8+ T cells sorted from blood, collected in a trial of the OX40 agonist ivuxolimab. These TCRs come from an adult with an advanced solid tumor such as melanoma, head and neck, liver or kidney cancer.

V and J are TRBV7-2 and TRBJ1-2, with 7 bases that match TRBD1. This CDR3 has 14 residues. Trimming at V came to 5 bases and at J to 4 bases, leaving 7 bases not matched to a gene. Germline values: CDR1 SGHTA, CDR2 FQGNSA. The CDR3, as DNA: TGTGCCAGCAGCCGTGGAGCAGGGGGCTATGGCTACACCTTC. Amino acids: CASSRGAGGYGYTF.

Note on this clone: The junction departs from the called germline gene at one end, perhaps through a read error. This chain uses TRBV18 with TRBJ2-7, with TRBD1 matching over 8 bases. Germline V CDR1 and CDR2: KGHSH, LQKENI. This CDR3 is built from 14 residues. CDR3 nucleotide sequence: TGTGTCAGCACACAAGACAGGGGCCGTTCCGAGCAGTACTTC. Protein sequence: CVSTQDRGRSEQYF.

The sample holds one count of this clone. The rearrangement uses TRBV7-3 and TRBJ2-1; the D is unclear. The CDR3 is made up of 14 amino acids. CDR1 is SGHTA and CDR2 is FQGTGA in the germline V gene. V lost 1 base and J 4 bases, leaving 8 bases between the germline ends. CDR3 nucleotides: TGTGCCAGCAGCTTAAGCGGTTCTTACAATGAGCAGTTCTTC. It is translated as CASSLSGSYNEQFF.

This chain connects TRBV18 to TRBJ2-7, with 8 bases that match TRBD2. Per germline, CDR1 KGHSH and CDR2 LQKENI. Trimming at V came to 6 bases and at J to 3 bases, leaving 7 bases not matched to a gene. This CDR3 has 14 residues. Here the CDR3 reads CASSPGGEVYEQYF. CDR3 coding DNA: TGTGCCAGCTCCCCGGGGGGGGAGGTCTACGAGCAGTACTTC.

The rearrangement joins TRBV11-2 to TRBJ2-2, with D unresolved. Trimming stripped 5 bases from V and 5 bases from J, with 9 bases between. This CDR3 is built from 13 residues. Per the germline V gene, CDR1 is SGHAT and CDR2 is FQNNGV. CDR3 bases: TGTGCCAGCAGCCTTCTTCGGACCGGGGAGCTGTTTTTT. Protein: CASSLLRTGELFF.

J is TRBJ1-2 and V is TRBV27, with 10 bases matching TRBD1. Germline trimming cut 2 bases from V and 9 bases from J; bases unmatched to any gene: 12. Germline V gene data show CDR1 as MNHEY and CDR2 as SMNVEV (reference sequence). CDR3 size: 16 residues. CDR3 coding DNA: TGTGCCAGCAGTTTACAGGGACAGGGGTTTCCTTTCCGCTACACCTTC. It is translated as CASSLQGQGFPFRYTF.

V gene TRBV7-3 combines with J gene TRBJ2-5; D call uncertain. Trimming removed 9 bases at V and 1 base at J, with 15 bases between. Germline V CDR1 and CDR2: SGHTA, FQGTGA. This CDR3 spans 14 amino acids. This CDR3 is CASAKGQSQETQYF. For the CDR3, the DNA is TGTGCCAGTGCAAAGGGCCAAAGCCAAGAGACCCAGTACTTC.

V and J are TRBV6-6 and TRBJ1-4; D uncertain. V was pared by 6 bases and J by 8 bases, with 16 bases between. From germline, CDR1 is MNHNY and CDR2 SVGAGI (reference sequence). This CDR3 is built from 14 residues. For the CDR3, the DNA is TGTGCCAGCAGCATCCGGACGTGGAGGGAAAAACTGTTTTTT. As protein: CASSIRTWREKLFF.

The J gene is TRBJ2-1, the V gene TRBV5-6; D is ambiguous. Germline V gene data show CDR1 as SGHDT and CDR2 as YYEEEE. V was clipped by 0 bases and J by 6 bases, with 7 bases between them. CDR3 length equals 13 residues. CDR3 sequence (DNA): TGTGCCAGCAGCTTGGGACCGACCAATGAGCAGTTCTTC. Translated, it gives CASSLGPTNEQFF.

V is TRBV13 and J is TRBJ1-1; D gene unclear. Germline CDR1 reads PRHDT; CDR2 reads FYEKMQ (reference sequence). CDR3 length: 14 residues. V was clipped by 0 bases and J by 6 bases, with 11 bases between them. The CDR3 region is CASSLGVGLAEAFF. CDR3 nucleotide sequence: TGTGCCAGCAGCTTAGGGGTAGGATTAGCTGAAGCTTTCTTT.

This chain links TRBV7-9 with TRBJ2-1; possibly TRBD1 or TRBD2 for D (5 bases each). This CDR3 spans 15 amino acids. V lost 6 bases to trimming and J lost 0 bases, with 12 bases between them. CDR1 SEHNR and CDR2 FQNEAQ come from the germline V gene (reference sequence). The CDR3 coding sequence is TGTGCCAGCAGTGGGCCAGGGAGCTCCTACAATGAGCAGTTCTTC. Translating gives CASSGPGSSYNEQFF.

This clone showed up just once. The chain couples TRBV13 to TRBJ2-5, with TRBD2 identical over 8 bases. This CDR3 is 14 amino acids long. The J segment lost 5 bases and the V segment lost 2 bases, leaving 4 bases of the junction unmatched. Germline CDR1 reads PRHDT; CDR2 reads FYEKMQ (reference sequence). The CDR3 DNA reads TGTGCCAGCAGCTTATCGGCGGGAGGTGAGACCCAGTACTTC. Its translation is CASSLSAGGETQYF.

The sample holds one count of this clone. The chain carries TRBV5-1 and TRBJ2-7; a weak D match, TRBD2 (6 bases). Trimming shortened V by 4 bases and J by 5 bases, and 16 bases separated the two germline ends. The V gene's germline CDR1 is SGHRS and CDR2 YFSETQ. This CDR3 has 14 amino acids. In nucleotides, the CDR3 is TGCGCCAGCAGCCCTAGCCGAGGGGAGGACGAGCAGTACTTC. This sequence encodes CASSPSRGEDEQYF.

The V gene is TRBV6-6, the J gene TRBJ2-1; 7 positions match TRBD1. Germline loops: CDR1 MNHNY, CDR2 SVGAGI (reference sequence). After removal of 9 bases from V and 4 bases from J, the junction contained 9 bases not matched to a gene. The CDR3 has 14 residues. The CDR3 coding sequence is TGTGCCAGTTCCCTAGGGGACAGATACAATGAGCAGTTCTTC. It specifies CASSLGDRYNEQFF.

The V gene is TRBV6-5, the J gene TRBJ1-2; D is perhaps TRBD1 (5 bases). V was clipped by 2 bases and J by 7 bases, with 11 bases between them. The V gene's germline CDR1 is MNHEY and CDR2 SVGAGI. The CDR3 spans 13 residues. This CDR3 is CASSYGTTGGYTF. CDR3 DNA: TGTGCCAGCAGTTACGGGACCACGGGTGGCTACACCTTC.

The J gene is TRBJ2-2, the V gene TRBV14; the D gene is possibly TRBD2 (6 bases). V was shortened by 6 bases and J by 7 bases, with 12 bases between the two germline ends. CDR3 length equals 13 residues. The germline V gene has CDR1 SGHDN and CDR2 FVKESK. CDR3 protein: CASSQTRIGELFF. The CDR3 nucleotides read TGTGCCAGCAGTCAGACTAGAATCGGGGAGCTGTTTTTT.

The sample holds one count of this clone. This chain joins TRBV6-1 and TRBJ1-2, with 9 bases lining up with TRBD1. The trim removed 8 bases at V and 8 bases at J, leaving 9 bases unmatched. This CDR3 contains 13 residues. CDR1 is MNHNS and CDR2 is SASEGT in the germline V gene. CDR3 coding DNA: TGTGCCAGCGGCCGACAGGGGGATAGGGGCTACACCTTC. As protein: CASGRQGDRGYTF.

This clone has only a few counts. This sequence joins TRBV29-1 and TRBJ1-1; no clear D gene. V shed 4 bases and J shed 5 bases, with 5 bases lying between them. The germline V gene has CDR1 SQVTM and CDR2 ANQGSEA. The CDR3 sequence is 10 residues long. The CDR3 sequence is CSVAETEAFF. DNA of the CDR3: TGCAGCGTTGCAGAGACTGAAGCTTTCTTT.

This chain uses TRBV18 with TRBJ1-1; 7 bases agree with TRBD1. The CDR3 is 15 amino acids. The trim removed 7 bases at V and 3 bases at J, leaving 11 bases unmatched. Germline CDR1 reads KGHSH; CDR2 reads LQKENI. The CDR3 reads CASFNGQEAYTEAFF. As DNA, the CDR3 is TGTGCCAGCTTCAACGGACAGGAAGCTTACACTGAAGCTTTCTTT.

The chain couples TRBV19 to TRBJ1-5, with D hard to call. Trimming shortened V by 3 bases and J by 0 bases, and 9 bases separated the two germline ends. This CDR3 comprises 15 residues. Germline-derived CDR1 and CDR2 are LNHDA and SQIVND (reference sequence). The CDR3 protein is CASSIPGNSNQPQHF. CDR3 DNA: TGTGCCAGTAGTATCCCCGGGAATAGCAATCAGCCCCAGCATTTT.

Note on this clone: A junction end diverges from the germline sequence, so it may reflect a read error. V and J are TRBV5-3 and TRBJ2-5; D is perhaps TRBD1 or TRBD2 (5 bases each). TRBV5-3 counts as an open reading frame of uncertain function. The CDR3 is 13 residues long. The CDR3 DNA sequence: TGTGCCAGCAGCTTGTCAGGGAGTGAGACCCAGTACTTC. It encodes CASSLSGSETQYF.

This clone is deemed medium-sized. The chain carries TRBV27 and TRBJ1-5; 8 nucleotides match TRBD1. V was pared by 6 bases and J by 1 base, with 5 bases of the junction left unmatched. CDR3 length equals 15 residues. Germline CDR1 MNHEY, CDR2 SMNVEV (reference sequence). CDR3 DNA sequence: TGTGCCAGCAGCTCGGACAGGGAAAGCAATCAGCCCCAGCATTTT. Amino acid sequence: CASSSDRESNQPQHF.

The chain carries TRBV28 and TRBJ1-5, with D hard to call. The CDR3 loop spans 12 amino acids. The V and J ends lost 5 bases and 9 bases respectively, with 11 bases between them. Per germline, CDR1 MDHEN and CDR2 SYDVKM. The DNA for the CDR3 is TGTGCCAGCAGTACCCACCCTTCGCCCCAGCATTTT. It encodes CASSTHPSPQHF.

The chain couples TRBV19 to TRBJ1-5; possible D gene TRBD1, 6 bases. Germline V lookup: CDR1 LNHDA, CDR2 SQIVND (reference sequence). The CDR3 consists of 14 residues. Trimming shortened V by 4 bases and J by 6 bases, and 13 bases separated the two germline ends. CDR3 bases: TGTGCCAGTAGTACAACAGGGAGGGGTCAGCCCCAGCATTTT. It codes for CASSTTGRGQPQHF.

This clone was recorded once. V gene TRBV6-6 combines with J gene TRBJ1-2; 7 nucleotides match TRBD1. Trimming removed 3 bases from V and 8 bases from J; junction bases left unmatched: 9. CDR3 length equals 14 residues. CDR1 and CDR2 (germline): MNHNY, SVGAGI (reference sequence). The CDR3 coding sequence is TGTGCCAGCAGTTATCACCAGGGACAGAGAGGCTACACCTTC. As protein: CASSYHQGQRGYTF.

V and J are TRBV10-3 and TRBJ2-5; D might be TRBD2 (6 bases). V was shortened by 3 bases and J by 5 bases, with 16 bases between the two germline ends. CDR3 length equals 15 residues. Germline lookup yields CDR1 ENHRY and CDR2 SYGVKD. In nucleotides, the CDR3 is TGTGCCATCAGTGACATATCGGTGGGGAGGGAGACCCAGTACTTC. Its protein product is CAISDISVGRETQYF.

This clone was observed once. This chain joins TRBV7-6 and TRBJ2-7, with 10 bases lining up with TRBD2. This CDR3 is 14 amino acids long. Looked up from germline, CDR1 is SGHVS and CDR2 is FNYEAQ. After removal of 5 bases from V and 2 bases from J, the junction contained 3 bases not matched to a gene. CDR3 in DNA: TGTGCCAGCAGCCCTACTAGCGGGGCCTACGAGCAGTACTTC. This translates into CASSPTSGAYEQYF.

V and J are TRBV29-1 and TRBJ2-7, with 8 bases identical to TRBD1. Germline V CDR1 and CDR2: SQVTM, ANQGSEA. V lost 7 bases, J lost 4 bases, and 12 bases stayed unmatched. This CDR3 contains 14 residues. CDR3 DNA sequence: TGCAGCGCGAAAGCCGGGACAGGATATTACGAGCAGTACTTC. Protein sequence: CSAKAGTGYYEQYF.

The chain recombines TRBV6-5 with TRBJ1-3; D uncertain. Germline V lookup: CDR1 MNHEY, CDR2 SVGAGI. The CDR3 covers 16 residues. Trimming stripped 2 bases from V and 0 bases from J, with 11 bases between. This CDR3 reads CASSYDRRSSGNTIYF. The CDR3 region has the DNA TGTGCCAGCAGTTACGATAGACGGAGCTCTGGAAACACCATATATTTT.